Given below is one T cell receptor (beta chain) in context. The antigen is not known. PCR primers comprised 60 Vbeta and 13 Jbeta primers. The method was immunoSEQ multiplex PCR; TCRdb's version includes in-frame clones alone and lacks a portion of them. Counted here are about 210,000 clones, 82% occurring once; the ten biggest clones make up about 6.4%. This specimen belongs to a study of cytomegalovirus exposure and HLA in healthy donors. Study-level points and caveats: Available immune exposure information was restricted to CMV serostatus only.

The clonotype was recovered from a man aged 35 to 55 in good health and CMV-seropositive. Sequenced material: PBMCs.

The CDR3 sequence: CAWSVGGQGKADTQYF. The CDR3 DNA reads as TGTGCCTGGAGTGTAGGGGGACAGGGCAAAGCAGATACGCAGTATTTT. The rearrangement links TRBV30 to TRBJ2-3; 9 positions match TRBD1. Germline lookup yields CDR1 GTSNPN and CDR2 SVGIG (reference sequence). CDR3 length: 16 amino acids. V trimming: 0 bases; J trimming: 4 bases; junction bases outside the gene matches: 8.